The present T cell receptor beta chain was sequenced within a study of shared clonotypes between healthy human individuals. Method: immunoSEQ multiplex PCR; TCRdb's copy keeps in-frame clones and lacks some. The top ten hold 1.5% to 2% of the sample, which has roughly 760,000 clones, over 65% seen once. The germline gives CDR1 SGHVS, CDR2 FQNEAQ. This CDR3 has 14 amino acids. V lost 6 bases and J lost 6; bases outside the gene matches: 9. This clone has a count of ten or more. The sequence derives from a woman aged 30 to 39 in good health. The chain combines TRBV7-8 with TRBJ2-7, with 9 bases lining up with TRBD1. Specimen: memory CD4+ T cells sorted from blood. Documented subset: CD45RA-negative fraction. The CDR3 region has the DNA TGTGCCAGCAGTCGGGACAGGGCGGTCGGCGAGCAGTACTTC. It is translated as CASSRDRAVGEQYF. The variable domain in full, with the rest retrieved from reference TRBV7-8 and TRBJ2-7, is GAGVSQSPRYKVAKRGQDVALRCDPISGHVSLFWYQQALGQGPEFLTYFQNEAQLDKSGLPSDRFFAERPEGSVSTLKIQRTQQEDSAVYLCASSRDRAVGEQYFGPGTRLTVT.